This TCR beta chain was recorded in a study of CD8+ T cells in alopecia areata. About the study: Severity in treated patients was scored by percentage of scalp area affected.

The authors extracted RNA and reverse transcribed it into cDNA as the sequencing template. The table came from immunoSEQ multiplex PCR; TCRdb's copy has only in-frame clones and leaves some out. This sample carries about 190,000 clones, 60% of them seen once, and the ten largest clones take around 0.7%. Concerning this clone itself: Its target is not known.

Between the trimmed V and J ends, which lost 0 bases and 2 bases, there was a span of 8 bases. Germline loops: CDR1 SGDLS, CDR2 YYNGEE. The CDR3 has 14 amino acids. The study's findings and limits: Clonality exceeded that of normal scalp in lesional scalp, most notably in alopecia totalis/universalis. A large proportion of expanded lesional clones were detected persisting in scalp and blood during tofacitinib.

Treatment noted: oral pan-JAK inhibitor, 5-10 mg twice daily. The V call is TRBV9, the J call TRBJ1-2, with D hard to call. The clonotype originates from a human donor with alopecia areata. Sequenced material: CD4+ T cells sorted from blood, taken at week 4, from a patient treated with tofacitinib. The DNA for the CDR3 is TGTGCCAGCAGCGTAGCCCAATTCAACTATGGCTACACCTTC. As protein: CASSVAQFNYGYTF.